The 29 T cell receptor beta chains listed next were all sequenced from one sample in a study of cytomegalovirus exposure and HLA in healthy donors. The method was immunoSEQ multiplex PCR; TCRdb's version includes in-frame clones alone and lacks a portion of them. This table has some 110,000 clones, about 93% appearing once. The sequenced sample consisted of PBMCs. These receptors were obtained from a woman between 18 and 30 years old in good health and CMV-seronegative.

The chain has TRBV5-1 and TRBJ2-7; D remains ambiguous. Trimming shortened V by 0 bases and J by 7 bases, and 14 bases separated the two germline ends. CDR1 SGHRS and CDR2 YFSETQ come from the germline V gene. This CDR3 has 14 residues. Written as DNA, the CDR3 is TGCGCCAGCAGCTTGGCCGGCGGTCCGCGGGAGCAGTACTTC. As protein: CASSLAGGPREQYF. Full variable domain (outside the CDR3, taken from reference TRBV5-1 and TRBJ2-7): KAGVTQTPRYLIKTRGQQVTLSCSPISGHRSVSWYQQTPGQGLQFLFEYFSETQRNKGNFPGRFSGRQFSNSRSEMNVSTLELGDSALYLCASSLAGGPREQYFGPGTRLTVT.

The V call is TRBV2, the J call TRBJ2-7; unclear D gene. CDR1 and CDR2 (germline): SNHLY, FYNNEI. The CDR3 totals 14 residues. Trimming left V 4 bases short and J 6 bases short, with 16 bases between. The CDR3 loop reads CASSAELSSLEQYF. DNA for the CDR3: TGTGCCAGCAGTGCGGAGCTCTCGTCACTCGAGCAGTACTTC.

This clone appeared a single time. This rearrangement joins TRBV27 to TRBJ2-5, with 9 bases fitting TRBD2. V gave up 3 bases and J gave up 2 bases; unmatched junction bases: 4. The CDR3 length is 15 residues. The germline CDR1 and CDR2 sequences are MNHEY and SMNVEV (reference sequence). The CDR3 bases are TGTGCCAGCAGTTTCGGACTAGCGCCTCAAGAGACCCAGTACTTC. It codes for CASSFGLAPQETQYF.

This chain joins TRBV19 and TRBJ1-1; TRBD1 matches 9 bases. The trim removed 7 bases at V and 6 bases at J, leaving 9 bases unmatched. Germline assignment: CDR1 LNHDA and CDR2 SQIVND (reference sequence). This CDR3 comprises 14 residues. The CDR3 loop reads CASTGQGVSAEAFF. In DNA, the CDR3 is TGTGCCAGTACGGGACAGGGCGTAAGCGCTGAAGCTTTCTTT.

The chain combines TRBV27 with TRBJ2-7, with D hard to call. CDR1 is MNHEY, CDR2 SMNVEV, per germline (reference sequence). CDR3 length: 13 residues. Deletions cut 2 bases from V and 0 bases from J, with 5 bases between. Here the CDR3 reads CASSLQYSYEQYF. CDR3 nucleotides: TGTGCCAGCAGTTTACAGTACTCCTACGAGCAGTACTTC.

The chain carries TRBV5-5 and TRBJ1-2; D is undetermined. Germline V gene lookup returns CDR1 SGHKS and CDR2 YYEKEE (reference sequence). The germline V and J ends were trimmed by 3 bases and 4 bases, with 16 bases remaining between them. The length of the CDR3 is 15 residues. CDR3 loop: CASSSKFYSSYGYTF. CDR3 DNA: TGTGCCAGCAGCTCTAAATTCTATTCCTCCTATGGCTACACCTTC.

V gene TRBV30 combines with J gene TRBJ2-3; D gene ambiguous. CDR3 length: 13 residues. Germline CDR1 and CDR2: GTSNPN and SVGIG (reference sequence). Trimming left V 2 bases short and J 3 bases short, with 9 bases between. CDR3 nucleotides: TGTGCCTGGAGTTCAAAGCCGACAGATACGCAGTATTTT. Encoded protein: CAWSSKPTDTQYF.

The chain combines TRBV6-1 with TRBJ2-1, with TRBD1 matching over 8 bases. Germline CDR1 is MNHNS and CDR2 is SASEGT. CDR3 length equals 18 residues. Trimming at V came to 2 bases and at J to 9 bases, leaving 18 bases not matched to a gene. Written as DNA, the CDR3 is TGTGCCAGCAGTGAATCCGGGTGGCGGACAGGGATCGGCTTTGAGCAGTTCTTC. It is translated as CASSESGWRTGIGFEQFF.

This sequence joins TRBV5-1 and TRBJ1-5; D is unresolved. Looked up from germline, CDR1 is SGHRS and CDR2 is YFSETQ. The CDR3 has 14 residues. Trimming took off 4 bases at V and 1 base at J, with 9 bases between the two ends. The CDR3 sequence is CASSPGGSNQPQHF. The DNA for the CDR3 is TGCGCCAGCAGCCCGGGAGGGAGCAATCAGCCCCAGCATTTT.

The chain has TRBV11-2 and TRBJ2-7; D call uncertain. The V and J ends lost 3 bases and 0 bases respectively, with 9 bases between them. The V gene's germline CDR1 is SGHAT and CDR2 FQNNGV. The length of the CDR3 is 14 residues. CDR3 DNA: TGTGCCAGCAGCTTCCTCTTGAGCTCCTACGAGCAGTACTTC. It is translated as CASSFLLSSYEQYF.

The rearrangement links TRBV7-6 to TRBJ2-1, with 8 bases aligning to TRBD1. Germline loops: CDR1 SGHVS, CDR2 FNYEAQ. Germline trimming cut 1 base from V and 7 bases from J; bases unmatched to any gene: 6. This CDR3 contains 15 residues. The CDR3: CASSLEAGGRNEQFF. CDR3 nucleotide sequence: TGTGCCAGCAGCTTAGAGGCAGGGGGCAGGAATGAGCAGTTCTTC.

The CDR3: CASSPTLSDTQYF. The CDR3 coding sequence is TGTGCCAGCAGCCCAACATTGTCAGATACGCAGTATTTT. The chain links TRBV7-9 to TRBJ2-3; D is unclear. Trimming stripped 5 bases from V and 4 bases from J, with 10 bases between. This CDR3 has 13 residues. Germline CDR1 is SEHNR and CDR2 is FQNEAQ (reference sequence).

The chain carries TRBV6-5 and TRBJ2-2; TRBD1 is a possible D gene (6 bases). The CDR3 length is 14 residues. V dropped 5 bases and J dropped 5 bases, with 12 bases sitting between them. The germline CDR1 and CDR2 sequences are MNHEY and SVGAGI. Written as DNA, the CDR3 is TGTGCCAGCAGTCGCCGGGACATTACCGGGGAGCTGTTTTTT. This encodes CASSRRDITGELFF.

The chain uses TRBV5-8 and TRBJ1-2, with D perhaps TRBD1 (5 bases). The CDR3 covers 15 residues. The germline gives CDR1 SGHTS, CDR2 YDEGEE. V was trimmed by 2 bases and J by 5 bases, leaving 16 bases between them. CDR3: CASSLGAAGTYGYTF. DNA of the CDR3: TGTGCCAGCAGCTTAGGGGCGGCCGGAACTTATGGCTACACCTTC. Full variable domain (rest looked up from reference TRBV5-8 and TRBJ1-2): EAGVTQSPTHLIKTRGQQATLRCSPISGHTSVYWYQQALGLGLQFLLWYDEGEERNRGNFPPRFSGRQFPNYSSELNVNALELEDSALYLCASSLGAAGTYGYTFGSGTRLTVV.

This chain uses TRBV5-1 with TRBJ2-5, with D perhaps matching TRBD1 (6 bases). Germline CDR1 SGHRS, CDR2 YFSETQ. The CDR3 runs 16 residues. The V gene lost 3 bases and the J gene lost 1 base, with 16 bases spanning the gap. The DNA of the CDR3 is TGCGCCAGCAGCTACCAGCCCTCAGGGGCCCAAGAGACCCAGTACTTC. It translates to CASSYQPSGAQETQYF.

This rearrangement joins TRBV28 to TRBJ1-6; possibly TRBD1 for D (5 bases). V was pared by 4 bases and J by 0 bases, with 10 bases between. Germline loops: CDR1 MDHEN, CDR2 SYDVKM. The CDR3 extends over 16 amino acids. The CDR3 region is CASSSGGSSYNSPLHF. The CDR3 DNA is TGTGCCAGCAGTTCGGGGGGGAGCTCCTATAATTCACCCCTCCACTTT.

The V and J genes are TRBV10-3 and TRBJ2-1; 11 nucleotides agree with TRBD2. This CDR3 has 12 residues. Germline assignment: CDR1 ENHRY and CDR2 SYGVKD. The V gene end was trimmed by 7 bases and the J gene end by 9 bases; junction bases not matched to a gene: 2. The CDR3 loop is CAIIGTSGEQFF. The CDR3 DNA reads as TGTGCCATCATCGGGACTAGCGGTGAGCAGTTCTTC.

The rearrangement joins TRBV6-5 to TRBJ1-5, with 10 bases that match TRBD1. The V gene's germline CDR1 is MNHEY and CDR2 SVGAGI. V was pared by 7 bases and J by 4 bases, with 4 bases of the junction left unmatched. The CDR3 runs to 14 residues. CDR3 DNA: TGTGCCAGCACCTCGGACAGGGGGAATCAGCCCCAGCATTTT. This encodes CASTSDRGNQPQHF.

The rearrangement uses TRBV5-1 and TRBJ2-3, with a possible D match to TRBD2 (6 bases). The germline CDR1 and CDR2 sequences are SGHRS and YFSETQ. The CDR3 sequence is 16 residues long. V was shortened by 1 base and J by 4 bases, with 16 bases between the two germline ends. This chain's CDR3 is CASSLPVTRTPDTQYF. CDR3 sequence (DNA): TGCGCCAGCAGCTTGCCTGTGACTAGAACGCCAGATACGCAGTATTTT.

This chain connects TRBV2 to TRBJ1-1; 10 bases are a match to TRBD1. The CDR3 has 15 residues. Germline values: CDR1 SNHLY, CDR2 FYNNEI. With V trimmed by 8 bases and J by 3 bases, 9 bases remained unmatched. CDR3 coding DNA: TGTGCCAGCTGGGACAGGGGATTTACCTACACTGAAGCTTTCTTT. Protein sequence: CASWDRGFTYTEAFF. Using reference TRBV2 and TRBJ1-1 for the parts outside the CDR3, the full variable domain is EPEVTQTPSHQVTQMGQEVILRCVPISNHLYFYWYRQILGQKVEFLVSFYNNEISEKSEIFDDQFSVERPDGSNFTLKIRSTKLEDSAMYFCASWDRGFTYTEAFFGQGTRLTVV.

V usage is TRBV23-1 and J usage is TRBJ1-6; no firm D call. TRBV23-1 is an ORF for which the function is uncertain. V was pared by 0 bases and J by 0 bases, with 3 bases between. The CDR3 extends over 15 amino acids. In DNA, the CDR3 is TGCGCCAGCAGTCAATCGGCCTCCTATAATTCACCCCTCCACTTT. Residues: CASSQSASYNSPLHF.

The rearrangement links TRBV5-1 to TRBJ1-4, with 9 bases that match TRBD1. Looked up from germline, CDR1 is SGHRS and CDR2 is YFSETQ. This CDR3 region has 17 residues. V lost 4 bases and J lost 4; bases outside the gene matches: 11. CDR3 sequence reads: CASSRDRAAEFNEKLFF. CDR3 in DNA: TGCGCCAGCAGCAGGGACAGGGCCGCCGAGTTTAATGAAAAACTGTTTTTT.

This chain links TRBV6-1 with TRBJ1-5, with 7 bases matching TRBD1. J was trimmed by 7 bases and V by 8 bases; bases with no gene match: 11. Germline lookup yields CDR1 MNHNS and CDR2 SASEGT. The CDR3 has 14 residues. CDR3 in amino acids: CASQDRVTTQPQHF. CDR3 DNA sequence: TGTGCCAGCCAAGACAGGGTAACGACGCAGCCCCAGCATTTT.

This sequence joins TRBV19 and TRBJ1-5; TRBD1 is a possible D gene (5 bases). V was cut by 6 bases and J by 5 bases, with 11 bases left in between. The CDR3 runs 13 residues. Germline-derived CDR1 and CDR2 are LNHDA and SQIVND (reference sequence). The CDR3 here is CASRGTGDQPQHF. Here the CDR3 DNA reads TGTGCCAGTAGGGGAACAGGCGATCAGCCCCAGCATTTT.

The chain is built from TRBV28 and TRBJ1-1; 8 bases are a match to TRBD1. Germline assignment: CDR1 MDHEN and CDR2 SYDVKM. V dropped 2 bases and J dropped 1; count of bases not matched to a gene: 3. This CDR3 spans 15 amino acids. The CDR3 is CASSLQGAGNTEAFF. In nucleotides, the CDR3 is TGTGCCAGCAGTTTACAGGGGGCCGGGAACACTGAAGCTTTCTTT.

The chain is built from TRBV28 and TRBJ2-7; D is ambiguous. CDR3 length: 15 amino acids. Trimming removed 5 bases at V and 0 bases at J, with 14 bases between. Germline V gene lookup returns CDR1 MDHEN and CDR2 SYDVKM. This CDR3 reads CASSLPVPSSYEQYF. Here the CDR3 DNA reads TGTGCCAGCAGTCTACCAGTCCCTAGCTCCTACGAGCAGTACTTC. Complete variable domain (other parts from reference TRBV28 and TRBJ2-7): DVKVTQSSRYLVKRTGEKVFLECVQDMDHENMFWYRQDPGLGLRLIYFSYDVKMKEKGDIPEGYSVSREKKERFSLILESASTNQTSMYLCASSLPVPSSYEQYFGPGTRLTVT.

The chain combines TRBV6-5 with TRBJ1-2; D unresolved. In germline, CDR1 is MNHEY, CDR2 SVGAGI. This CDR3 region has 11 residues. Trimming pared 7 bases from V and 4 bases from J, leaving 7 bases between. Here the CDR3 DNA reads TGTGCCAGCAACTCCCTCTATGGCTACACCTTC. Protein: CASNSLYGYTF.

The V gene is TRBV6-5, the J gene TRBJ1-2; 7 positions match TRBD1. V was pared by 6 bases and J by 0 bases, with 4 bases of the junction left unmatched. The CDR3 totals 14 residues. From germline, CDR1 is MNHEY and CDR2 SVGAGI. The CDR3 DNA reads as TGTGCCAGCAGCCCACAGGGGACTAACTATGGCTACACCTTC. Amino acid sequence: CASSPQGTNYGYTF.

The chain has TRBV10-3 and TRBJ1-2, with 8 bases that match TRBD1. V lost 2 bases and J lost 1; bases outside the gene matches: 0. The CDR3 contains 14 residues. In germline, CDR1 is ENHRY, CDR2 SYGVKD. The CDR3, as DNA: TGTGCCATCAGTGAGGGACAGGGTAACTATGGCTACACCTTC. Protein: CAISEGQGNYGYTF.